The 2 T cell receptor beta chains below were found in one sample sequenced in a study of T cell repertoires in cytomegalovirus infection (dated by TCRdb to about 2019). These reads were obtained on an Illumina HiSeq 1500. TCRdb reanalyzed the raw reads on its own, using fastp at Q25 for trimming and MiXCR for clone calling, and kept in-frame beta chains. Each record represents a unique CDR3 protein, reported with the most common genes and DNA among its rows. The sample table records some 920,000 distinct CDR3 sequences; more than 25% of these occur just once. The ten largest make up 11% to 15% of the sample. What the treatment or condition label conveys for this sample: in vitro stimulation with specific CMV peptide epitopes to enrich CMV-specific T cells. Antigens of these TCRs are unknown. The sample consisted of cultured CD8+ T cells from PBMCs, taken from culture after CMV antigen stimulation. These receptors were collected from a human donor in good health (CMV status not recorded). Some clones in this sample may be carry-over from other donors' samples.

This clonotype was counted only a few times. This chain links TRBV4-1 with TRBJ2-7; D is ambiguous. The ends were cut back, 4 bases at V and 3 bases at J, with 13 bases in the middle. This CDR3 region has 14 residues. CDR1 and CDR2 from the germline V gene are MGHRA and YSYEKL. CDR3 nucleotide sequence: TGCGCCAGCAGCCTGCGAGCCGCAGGCTACGAGCAGTACGTC. Translating it yields CASSLRAAGYEQYV.

This clonotype turned up a few times. The chain combines TRBV6-5 with TRBJ1-3, with a possible D match to TRBD1 (5 bases). The V gene lost 6 bases and the J gene lost 2 bases, with 14 bases spanning the gap. The CDR3 has 15 amino acids. Germline V gene data show CDR1 as MNHEY and CDR2 as SVGAGI. The CDR3: CASSQWQGAGNTIYF. The CDR3 DNA reads as TGTGCCAGCAGCCAGTGGCAGGGAGCTGGAAACACCATATATTTT.